This T cell receptor (beta chain) was captured in a study of blood T cell repertoires in COVID-19. In the authors' methods: Reference gene primer amplification in the assay estimated nucleated cell counts. The assay was immunoSEQ multiplex PCR, and TCRdb's table has in-frame clones only and misses some. The V and J calls and clone size were taken over from that table, and D and trimming were inferred from the DNA. The table shows approximately 210,000 clones, with about 90% occurring only once. The CDR3 length is 15 residues. Germline V gene lookup returns CDR1 MDHEN and CDR2 SYDVKM. This clone was counted once. The germline gene is not matched at one end of the junction; a read error may be the cause.

This sequence was found in a woman aged 18-30 years who had recovered from COVID-19. Sequencing used PBMCs or T cells enriched from blood (not recorded which). The chain recombines TRBV28 with TRBJ1-5; 7 bases map to TRBD1. The CDR3 DNA sequence: TGTGCCAGTAGTTTTGATGTAGGGGGCGGTCAGCCCCAGCATTTT. This gives the protein CASSFDVGGGQPQHF. The whole variable domain, filled in from reference TRBV28 and TRBJ1-5, reads DVKVTQSSRYLVKRTGEKVFLECVQDMDHENMFWYRQDPGLGLRLIYFSYDVKMKEKGDIPEGYSVSREKKERFSLILESASTNQTSMYLCASSFDVGGGQPQHFGDGTRLSIL.